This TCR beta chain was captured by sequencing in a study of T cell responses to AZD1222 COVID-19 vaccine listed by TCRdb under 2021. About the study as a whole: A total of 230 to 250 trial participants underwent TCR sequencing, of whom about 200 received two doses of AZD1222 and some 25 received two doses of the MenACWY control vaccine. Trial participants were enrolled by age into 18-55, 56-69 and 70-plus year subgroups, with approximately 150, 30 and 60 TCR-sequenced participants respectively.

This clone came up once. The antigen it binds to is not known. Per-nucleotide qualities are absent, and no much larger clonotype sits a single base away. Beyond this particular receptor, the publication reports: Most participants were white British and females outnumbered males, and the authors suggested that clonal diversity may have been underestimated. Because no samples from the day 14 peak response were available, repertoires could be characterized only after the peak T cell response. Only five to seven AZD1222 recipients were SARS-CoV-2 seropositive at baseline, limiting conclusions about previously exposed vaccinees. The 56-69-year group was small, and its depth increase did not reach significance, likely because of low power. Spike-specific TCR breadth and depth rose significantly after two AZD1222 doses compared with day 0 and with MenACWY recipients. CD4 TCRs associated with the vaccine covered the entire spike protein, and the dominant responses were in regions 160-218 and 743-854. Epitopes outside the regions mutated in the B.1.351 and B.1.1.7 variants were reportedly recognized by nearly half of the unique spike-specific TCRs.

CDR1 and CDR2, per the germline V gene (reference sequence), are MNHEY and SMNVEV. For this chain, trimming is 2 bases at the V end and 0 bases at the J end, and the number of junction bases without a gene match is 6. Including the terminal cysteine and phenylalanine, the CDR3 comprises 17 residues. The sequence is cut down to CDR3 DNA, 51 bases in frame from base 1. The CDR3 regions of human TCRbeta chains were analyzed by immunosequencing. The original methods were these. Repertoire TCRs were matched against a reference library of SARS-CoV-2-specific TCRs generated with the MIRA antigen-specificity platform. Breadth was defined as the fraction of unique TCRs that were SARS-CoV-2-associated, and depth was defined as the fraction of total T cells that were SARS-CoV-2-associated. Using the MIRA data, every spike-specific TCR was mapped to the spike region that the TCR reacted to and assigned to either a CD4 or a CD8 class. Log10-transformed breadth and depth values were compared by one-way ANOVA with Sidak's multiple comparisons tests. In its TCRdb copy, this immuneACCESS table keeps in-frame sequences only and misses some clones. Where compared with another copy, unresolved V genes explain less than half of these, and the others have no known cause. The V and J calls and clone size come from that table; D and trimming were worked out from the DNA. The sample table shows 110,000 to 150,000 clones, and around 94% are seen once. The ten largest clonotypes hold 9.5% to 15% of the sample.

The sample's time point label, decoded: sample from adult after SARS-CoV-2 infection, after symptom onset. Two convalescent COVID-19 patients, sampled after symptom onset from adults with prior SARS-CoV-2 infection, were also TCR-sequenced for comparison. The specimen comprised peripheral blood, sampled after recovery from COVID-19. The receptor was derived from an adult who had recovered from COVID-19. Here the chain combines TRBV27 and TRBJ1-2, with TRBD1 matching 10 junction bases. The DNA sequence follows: TGTGCCAGCAGTTTAACGGGACAGGGGAAGTCTAACTATGGCTACACCTTC. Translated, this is CASSLTGQGKSNYGYTF.